A selection of T cell receptor beta chains follows, all from one sample in a study of blood T cell repertoires in COVID-19. The data were produced by immunoSEQ multiplex PCR, yet TCRdb's version contains in-frame clones alone and is incomplete. Of 360,000 or so clones in the sample, 90% were seen once. Sample: peripheral blood. The origin of the receptors is a man aged 18 to 30 with active or convalescent COVID-19. Both conserved end residues are part of each CDR3. D genes are given only for firm matches. A row's size may be missing; if present it is once, few, many or a size class.

D gene: TRBD2
clone size: .
J gene: TRBJ2-1
V gene: TRBV5-1
CDR3 protein: CASSLGASGSIIYNEQFF
CDR3 DNA: TGCGCCAGCAGCTTAGGGGCTAGCGGGAGCATTATCTACAATGAGCAGTTCTTC

D gene: .
clone size: few
J gene: TRBJ2-1
V gene: TRBV7-2
CDR3 protein: CASSFSPDYNEQFF
CDR3 DNA: TGTGCCAGCAGCTTTTCGCCAGATTACAATGAGCAGTTCTTC

D gene: .
clone size: .
J gene: TRBJ2-1
V gene: TRBV7-3
CDR3 protein: CASSSGKNNEQFF
CDR3 DNA: TGTGCCAGCAGCTCGGGGAAAAACAATGAGCAGTTCTTC

D gene: .
clone size: .
J gene: TRBJ2-2
V gene: TRBV24-1
CDR3 protein: CATSALPSINTGELFF
CDR3 DNA: TGTGCCACCAGTGCTCTCCCTAGTATCAACACCGGGGAGCTGTTTTTT

D gene: TRBD1
clone size: .
J gene: TRBJ1-2
V gene: TRBV19
CDR3 protein: CASRRDRENGYTF
CDR3 DNA: TGTGCCAGTAGGAGGGACAGGGAGAATGGCTACACCTTC

D gene: TRBD1
clone size: .
J gene: TRBJ2-1
V gene: TRBV19
CDR3 protein: CASSTQTGNYNEQFF
CDR3 DNA: TGTGCCAGTAGTACCCAGACAGGGAACTACAATGAGCAGTTCTTC

D gene: TRBD1
clone size: .
J gene: TRBJ2-7
V gene: TRBV5-4
CDR3 protein: CASSLKTGVNEQYF
CDR3 DNA: TGTGCCAGCAGCCTTAAGACAGGGGTCAACGAGCAGTACTTC

D gene: TRBD1
clone size: .
J gene: TRBJ1-1
V gene: TRBV27
CDR3 protein: CASSLARQGGTEAFF
CDR3 DNA: TGTGCCAGCAGTTTGGCCCGACAGGGTGGTACTGAAGCTTTCTTT

D gene: TRBD1
clone size: once
J gene: TRBJ2-7
V gene: TRBV4-1
CDR3 protein: CASSQGDRASNSYEQYF
CDR3 DNA: TGCGCCAGCAGCCAGGGGGACAGGGCGTCGAATTCCTACGAGCAGTACTTC

D gene: TRBD1
clone size: .
J gene: TRBJ2-7
V gene: TRBV29-1
CDR3 protein: CSVMGQGFYEQYF
CDR3 DNA: TGCAGCGTTATGGGACAGGGCTTCTACGAGCAGTACTTC

D gene: TRBD1
clone size: .
J gene: TRBJ1-4
V gene: TRBV28
CDR3 protein: CASAAAGGGFRDEKLFF
CDR3 DNA: TGTGCCAGCGCGGCCGCAGGGGGCGGCTTTAGAGATGAAAAACTGTTTTTT

D gene: .
clone size: .
J gene: TRBJ1-1
V gene: TRBV12-3/TRBV12-4
CDR3 protein: CASRSLDSPVAFF
CDR3 DNA: TGTGCCAGCAGATCCTTGGACAGTCCTGTGGCTTTCTTT

D gene: .
clone size: .
J gene: TRBJ1-1
V gene: TRBV9
CDR3 protein: CASSVGGRNTEAFF
CDR3 DNA: TGTGCCAGCAGCGTAGGGGGGCGGAACACTGAAGCTTTCTTT

D gene: .
clone size: .
J gene: TRBJ1-1
V gene: TRBV7-9
CDR3 protein: CASSDPIQASDTEAFF
CDR3 DNA: TGTGCCAGCAGCGACCCAATTCAGGCGTCGGACACTGAAGCTTTCTTT

D gene: TRBD1
clone size: .
J gene: TRBJ1-2
V gene: TRBV6-5
CDR3 protein: CASSYLGTGGFGGYTF
CDR3 DNA: TGTGCCAGCAGTTACCTCGGGACAGGGGGTTTTGGGGGCTACACCTTC

D gene: TRBD2
clone size: once
J gene: TRBJ2-7
V gene: TRBV7-3
CDR3 protein: CASSLTPSGPYEQYF
CDR3 DNA: TGTGCCAGCAGCTTAACCCCTAGCGGACCCTACGAGCAGTACTTC

D gene: .
clone size: .
J gene: TRBJ1-5
V gene: TRBV4-3
CDR3 protein: CASSQDTGDGNQPQHF
CDR3 DNA: TGCGCCAGCAGCCAAGATACAGGCGACGGCAATCAGCCCCAGCATTTT

D gene: .
clone size: .
J gene: TRBJ1-1
V gene: TRBV6-5
CDR3 protein: CATGRVGTEAFF
CDR3 DNA: TGTGCCACGGGGAGAGTGGGCACTGAAGCTTTCTTT

D gene: .
clone size: .
J gene: TRBJ2-6
V gene: TRBV7-2
CDR3 protein: CASSPEVSGANVLTF
CDR3 DNA: TGTGCCAGCAGCCCCGAGGTCTCTGGGGCCAACGTGCTGACTTTC

D gene: .
clone size: .
J gene: TRBJ1-1
V gene: TRBV7-3
CDR3 protein: CASSLGGVVNTEAFF
CDR3 DNA: TGTGCCAGCAGCTTAGGAGGGGTGGTGAACACTGAAGCTTTCTTT

D gene: TRBD1
clone size: .
J gene: TRBJ2-7
V gene: TRBV29-1
CDR3 protein: CSVKDRDRVFSEQYF
CDR3 DNA: TGCAGCGTCAAAGACCGGGACAGGGTATTTTCCGAGCAGTACTTC

D gene: TRBD2
clone size: .
J gene: TRBJ2-1
V gene: TRBV7-3
CDR3 protein: CASSLAGGSNEQFF
CDR3 DNA: TGTGCCAGCAGCTTAGCGGGGGGCAGCAATGAGCAGTTCTTC

D gene: TRBD1
clone size: .
J gene: TRBJ1-4
V gene: TRBV6-6
CDR3 protein: CASSYSGTAAEKLFF
CDR3 DNA: TGTGCCAGCAGTTACTCGGGGACAGCCGCCGAAAAACTGTTTTTT

D gene: TRBD2
clone size: once
J gene: TRBJ2-5
V gene: TRBV6-7
CDR3 protein: CASSYSLPFGLAEEETQYF
CDR3 DNA: TGTGCCAGCAGTTACTCTCTCCCTTTCGGTCTAGCGGAGGAAGAGACCCAGTACTTC

D gene: TRBD1
clone size: .
J gene: TRBJ1-4
V gene: TRBV5-6
CDR3 protein: CASSFTGTGGGEKLFF
CDR3 DNA: TGTGCCAGCAGCTTCACCGGGACAGGGGGCGGTGAAAAACTGTTTTTT

D gene: .
clone size: .
J gene: TRBJ2-7
V gene: TRBV11-3
CDR3 protein: CASSLTTGTPYEQYF
CDR3 DNA: TGTGCCAGCAGCTTAACAACCGGGACACCCTACGAGCAGTACTTC

D gene: TRBD1
clone size: .
J gene: TRBJ1-5
V gene: TRBV27
CDR3 protein: CASSLSPGGFQPQHF
CDR3 DNA: TGTGCCAGCAGTTTATCCCCAGGGGGCTTTCAGCCCCAGCATTTT

D gene: .
clone size: once
J gene: TRBJ2-1
V gene: TRBV18
CDR3 protein: CASSETSSYNEQFF
CDR3 DNA: TGTGCCAGCTCGGAGACTAGCTCCTACAATGAGCAGTTCTTC

D gene: TRBD2
clone size: .
J gene: TRBJ2-1
V gene: TRBV3-1/TRBV3-2
CDR3 protein: CASSPRHSGRAYNEQFF
CDR3 DNA: TGTGCCAGCAGCCCACGCCATAGCGGGAGGGCCTATAATGAGCAGTTCTTC

D gene: TRBD1
clone size: .
J gene: TRBJ2-7
V gene: TRBV10-3
CDR3 protein: CAISESGTDYEQYF
CDR3 DNA: TGTGCCATCAGTGAATCCGGGACAGACTACGAGCAGTACTTC

D gene: TRBD1
clone size: .
J gene: TRBJ1-2
V gene: TRBV11-2
CDR3 protein: CASSTTTGGYYGYTF
CDR3 DNA: TGTGCCAGCAGCACTACTACAGGGGGCTACTATGGCTACACCTTC

D gene: TRBD1
clone size: .
J gene: TRBJ1-2
V gene: TRBV4-2
CDR3 protein: CASSQQGQGKNYGYTF
CDR3 DNA: TGTGCCAGCAGCCAGCAGGGACAGGGGAAAAACTATGGCTACACCTTC

D gene: .
clone size: few
J gene: TRBJ2-2
V gene: TRBV9
CDR3 protein: CASSVEPSWNTGELFF
CDR3 DNA: TGTGCCAGCAGCGTAGAGCCTAGCTGGAACACCGGGGAGCTGTTTTTT

D gene: .
clone size: .
J gene: TRBJ2-7
V gene: TRBV14
CDR3 protein: CASSQVFQTSSYEQYF
CDR3 DNA: TGTGCCAGCAGCCAAGTTTTTCAGACAAGCTCCTACGAGCAGTACTTC

D gene: .
clone size: .
J gene: TRBJ2-7
V gene: TRBV2
CDR3 protein: CASSVKGKTYEQYF
CDR3 DNA: TGTGCCAGCAGTGTAAAGGGGAAAACCTACGAGCAGTACTTC